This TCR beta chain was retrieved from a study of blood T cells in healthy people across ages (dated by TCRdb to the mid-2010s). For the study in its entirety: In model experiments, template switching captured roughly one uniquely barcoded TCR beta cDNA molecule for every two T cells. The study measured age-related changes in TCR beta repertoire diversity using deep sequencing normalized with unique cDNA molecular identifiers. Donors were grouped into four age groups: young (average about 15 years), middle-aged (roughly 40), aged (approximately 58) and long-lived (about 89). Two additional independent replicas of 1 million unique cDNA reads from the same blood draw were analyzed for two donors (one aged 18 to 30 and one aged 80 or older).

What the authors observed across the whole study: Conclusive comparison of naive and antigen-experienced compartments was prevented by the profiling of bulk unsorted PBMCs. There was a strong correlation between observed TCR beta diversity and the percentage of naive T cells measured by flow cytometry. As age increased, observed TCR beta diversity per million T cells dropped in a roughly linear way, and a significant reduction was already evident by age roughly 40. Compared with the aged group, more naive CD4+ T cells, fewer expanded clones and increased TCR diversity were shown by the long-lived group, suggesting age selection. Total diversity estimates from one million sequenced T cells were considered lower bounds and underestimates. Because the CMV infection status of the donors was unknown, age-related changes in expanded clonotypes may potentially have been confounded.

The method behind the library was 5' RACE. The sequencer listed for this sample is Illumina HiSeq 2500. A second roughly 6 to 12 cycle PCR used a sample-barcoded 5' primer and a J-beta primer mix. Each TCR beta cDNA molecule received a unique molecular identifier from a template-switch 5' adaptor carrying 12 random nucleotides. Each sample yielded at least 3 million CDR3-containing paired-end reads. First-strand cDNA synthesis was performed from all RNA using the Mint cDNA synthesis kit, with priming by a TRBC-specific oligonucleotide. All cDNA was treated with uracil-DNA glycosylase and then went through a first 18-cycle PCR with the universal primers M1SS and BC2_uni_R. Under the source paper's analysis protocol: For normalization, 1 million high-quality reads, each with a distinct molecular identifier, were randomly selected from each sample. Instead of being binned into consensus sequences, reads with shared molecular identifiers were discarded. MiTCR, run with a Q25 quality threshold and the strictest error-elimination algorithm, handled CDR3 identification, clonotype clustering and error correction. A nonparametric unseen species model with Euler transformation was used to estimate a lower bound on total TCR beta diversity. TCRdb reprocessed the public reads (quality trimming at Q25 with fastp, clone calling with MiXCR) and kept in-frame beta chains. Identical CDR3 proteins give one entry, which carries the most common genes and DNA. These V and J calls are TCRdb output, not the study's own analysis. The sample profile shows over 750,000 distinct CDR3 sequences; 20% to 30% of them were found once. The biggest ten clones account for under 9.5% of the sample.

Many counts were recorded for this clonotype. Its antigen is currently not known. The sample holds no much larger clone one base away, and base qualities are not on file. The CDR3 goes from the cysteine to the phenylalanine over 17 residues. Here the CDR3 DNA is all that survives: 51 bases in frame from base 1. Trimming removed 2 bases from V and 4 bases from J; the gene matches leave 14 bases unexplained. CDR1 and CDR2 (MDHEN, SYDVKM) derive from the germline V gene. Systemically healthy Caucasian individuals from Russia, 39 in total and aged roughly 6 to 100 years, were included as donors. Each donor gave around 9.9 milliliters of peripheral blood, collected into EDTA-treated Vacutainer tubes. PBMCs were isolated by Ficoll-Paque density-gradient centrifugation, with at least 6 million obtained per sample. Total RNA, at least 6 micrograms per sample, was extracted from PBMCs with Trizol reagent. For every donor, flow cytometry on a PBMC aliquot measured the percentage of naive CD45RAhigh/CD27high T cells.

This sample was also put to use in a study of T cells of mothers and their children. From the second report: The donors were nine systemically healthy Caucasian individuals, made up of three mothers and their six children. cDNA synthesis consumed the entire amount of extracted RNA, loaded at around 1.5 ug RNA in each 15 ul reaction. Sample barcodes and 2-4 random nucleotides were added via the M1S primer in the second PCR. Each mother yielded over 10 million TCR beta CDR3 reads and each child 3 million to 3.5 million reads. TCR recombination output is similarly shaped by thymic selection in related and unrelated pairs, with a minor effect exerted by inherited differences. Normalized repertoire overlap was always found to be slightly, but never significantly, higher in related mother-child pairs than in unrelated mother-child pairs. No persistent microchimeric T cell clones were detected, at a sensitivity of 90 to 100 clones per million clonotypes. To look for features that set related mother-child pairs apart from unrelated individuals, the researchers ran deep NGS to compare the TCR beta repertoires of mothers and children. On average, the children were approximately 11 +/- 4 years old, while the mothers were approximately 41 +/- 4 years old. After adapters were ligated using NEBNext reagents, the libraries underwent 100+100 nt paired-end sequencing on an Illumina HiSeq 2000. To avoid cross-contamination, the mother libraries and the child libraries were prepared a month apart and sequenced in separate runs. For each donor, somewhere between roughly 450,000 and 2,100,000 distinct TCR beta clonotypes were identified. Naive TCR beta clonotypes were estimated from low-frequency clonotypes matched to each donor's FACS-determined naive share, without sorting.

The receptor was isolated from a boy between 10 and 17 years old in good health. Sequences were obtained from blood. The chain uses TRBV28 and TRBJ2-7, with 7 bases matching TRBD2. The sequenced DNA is TGTGCCAGCAGTTTACTGAGCTTTGTCGGGGGGACTTACGAGCAGTACTTC. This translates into CASSLLSFVGGTYEQYF.